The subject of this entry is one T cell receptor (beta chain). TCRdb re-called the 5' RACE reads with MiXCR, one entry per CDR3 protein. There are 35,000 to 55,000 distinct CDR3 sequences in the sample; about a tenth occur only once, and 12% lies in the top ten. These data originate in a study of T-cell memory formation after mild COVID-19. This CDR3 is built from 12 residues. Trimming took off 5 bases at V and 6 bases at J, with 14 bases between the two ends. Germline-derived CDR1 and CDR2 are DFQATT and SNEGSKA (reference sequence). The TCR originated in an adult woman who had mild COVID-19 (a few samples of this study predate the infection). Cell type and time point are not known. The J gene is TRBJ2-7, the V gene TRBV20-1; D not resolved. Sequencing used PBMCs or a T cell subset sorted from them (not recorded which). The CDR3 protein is CSALGRLGEQYF. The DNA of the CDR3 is TGCAGTGCTCTAGGACGCCTGGGCGAGCAGTACTTC.